This T cell receptor (beta chain) was obtained from a study of blood T cell repertoires in COVID-19. The CDR3 consists of 20 residues. The germline gives CDR1 SGHRS, CDR2 YFSETQ. Trimming cost V 0 bases and J 2 bases; bases outside gene matches: 14. Some clones are missing from TCRdb's copy, which holds only in-frame ones; the method was immunoSEQ multiplex PCR. The sample has about 230,000 clones; about 84% are singletons. Sequenced: peripheral blood. This TCR came from an elderly woman with acute or convalescent COVID-19. The chain carries TRBV5-1 and TRBJ1-1; 12 positions agree with TRBD1. Written as DNA, the CDR3 is TGCGCCAGCAGCTTGGTTTTTGGGACAGGGGGCGCGGATGGCAACACTGAAGCTTTCTTT. This sequence encodes CASSLVFGTGGADGNTEAFF.